This T cell receptor (beta chain) was identified during a study of blood T cell repertoires in COVID-19. Assay: immunoSEQ multiplex PCR; the TCRdb copy retains only in-frame clones and omits some. The table shows 260,000 or so clones, with approximately 85% occurring only once. In germline, CDR1 is LNHDA, CDR2 SQIVND (reference sequence). The V gene end was trimmed by 2 bases and the J gene end by 6 bases; junction bases not matched to a gene: 1. The CDR3 is 14 amino acids. Input material: peripheral blood. The chain links TRBV19 to TRBJ2-1; 10 nucleotides agree with TRBD2. The receptor was isolated from a woman in her seventies with acute or convalescent COVID-19. As DNA, the CDR3 is TGTGCCAGTAGTATACTAGCGGGGGCCAATGAGCAGTTCTTC. Translated, it gives CASSILAGANEQFF.